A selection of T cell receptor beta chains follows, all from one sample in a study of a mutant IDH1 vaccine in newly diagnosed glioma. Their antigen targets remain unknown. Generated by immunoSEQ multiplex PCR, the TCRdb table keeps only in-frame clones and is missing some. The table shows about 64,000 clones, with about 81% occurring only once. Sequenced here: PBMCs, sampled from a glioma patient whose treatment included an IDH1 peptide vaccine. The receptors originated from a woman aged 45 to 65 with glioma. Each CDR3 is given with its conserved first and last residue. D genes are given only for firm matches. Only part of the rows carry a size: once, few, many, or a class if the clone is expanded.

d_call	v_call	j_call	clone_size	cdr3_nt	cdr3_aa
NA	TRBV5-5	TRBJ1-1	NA	TGTGCCAGCAGCTTGGTCGTCCAGGGAGGCACTGAAGCTTTCTTT	CASSLVVQGGTEAFF
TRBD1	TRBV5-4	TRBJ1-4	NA	TGTGCCAGCAGCTCGGGGACAGGGGGCCGAACTAATGAAAAACTGTTTTTT	CASSSGTGGRTNEKLFF
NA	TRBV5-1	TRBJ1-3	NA	TGCGCCAGCAGCTTGTCGCTACCTTCTGGAAACACCATATATTTT	CASSLSLPSGNTIYF
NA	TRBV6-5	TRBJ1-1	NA	TGTGCCAGCAGTTACTCGTTAAGAAGCGGGGCTTTCTTT	CASSYSLRSGAFF
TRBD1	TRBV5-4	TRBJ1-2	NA	TGTGCCAGCAGCGTAAAGGACAGGGGAGGGGATGGCTACACCTTC	CASSVKDRGGDGYTF
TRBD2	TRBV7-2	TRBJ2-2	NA	TGTGCCAGCAGCTTAGGGGGACTAGCGGGGGGTAAGACCGGGGAGCTGTTTTTT	CASSLGGLAGGKTGELFF
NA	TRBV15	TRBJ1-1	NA	TGTGCCACCAGCAGAGGACAGACAGAGAACACTGAAGCTTTCTTT	CATSRGQTENTEAFF
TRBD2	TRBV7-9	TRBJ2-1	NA	TGTGCCAGCAGCCGGAGGGGGGTAGCGGGGGCGCTGGTGCATGAGCAGTTCTTC	CASSRRGVAGALVHEQFF
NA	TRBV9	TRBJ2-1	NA	TGTGCCAGCAGCGGACTTTACAATGAGCAGTTCTTC	CASSGLYNEQFF
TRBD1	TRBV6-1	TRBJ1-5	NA	TGTGCCAGCGGTGACAGGGAGGGTTTTATTAGCAATCAGCCCCAGCATTTT	CASGDREGFISNQPQHF
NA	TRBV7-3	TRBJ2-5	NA	TGTGCCAGCAGCTCCAGCTCGCAGCCGGGTGTCCAAGAGACCCAGTACTTC	CASSSSSQPGVQETQYF
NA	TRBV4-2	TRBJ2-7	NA	TGTGCCAGCAGCAGATCAGGGGAGGACGAGCAGTACTTC	CASSRSGEDEQYF
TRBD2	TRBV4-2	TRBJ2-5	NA	TGTGCCAGCAGCCAAGAGAAAATCGGGACTAGCGGACAAGAGACCCAGTACTTC	CASSQEKIGTSGQETQYF
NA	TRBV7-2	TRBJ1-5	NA	TGTGCCAGCAGCTTAAAAGGGGACCAGCCCCAGCATTTT	CASSLKGDQPQHF
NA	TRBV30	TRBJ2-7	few	TGTGCCTGGAGTGTCGCAGGGATCTACGAGCAGTACTTC	CAWSVAGIYEQYF
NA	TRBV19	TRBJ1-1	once	TGTGCCAGTAGTATAGACGGAGGGATTACTGAAGCTTTCTTT	CASSIDGGITEAFF
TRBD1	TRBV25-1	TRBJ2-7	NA	TGTGCCAGCAGTGAAATGCGGGGACAGGGGGCGGCCCAACAGTACTTC	CASSEMRGQGAAQQYF